These 13 T cell receptor beta chains came from one sample sequenced in a study of cytomegalovirus exposure and HLA in healthy donors. In the PCR, 60 Vbeta and 13 Jbeta primers were used. The method was immunoSEQ multiplex PCR; TCRdb's version includes in-frame clones alone and lacks a portion of them. Among around 200,000 clones listed, 80% were seen once. Sequenced sample: PBMCs. Every receptor here comes from a boy younger than 18 in good health and CMV-seronegative.

The gene calls are TRBV7-9 and TRBJ2-1; 7 bases fit TRBD2. V dropped 1 base and J dropped 3; count of bases not matched to a gene: 3. The CDR3 runs 15 residues. The germline V gene has CDR1 SEHNR and CDR2 FQNEAQ (reference sequence). Here the CDR3 reads CASSLGVAGYNEQFF. CDR3 DNA sequence: TGTGCCAGCAGCTTAGGGGTAGCGGGCTACAATGAGCAGTTCTTC.

The chain is built from TRBV19 and TRBJ1-2, with a possible D match to TRBD1 (5 bases). The germline CDR1 and CDR2 sequences are LNHDA and SQIVND (reference sequence). The CDR3 sequence is 15 residues long. V was clipped by 7 bases and J by 4 bases, with 19 bases between them. In DNA, the CDR3 is TGTGCCAGTACCCCAGGGTTCACGGCATTCTATGGCTACACCTTC. It is translated as CASTPGFTAFYGYTF.

This CDR3 reads CAISEWRGGQVYEQYF. DNA for the CDR3: TGTGCCATCAGTGAGTGGAGGGGGGGCCAGGTTTACGAGCAGTACTTC. The chain has TRBV10-3 and TRBJ2-7; weak D call: TRBD2 (7 bases). CDR3 length: 16 amino acids. The V gene lost 1 base and the J gene lost 4 bases, with 17 bases spanning the gap. Germline assignment: CDR1 ENHRY and CDR2 SYGVKD.

The chain uses TRBV4-1 and TRBJ1-3; no clear D gene. There are 15 residues in the CDR3. Germline V CDR1 and CDR2: MGHRA, YSYEKL. V was cut by 4 bases and J by 2 bases, with 12 bases left in between. CDR3 sequence: CASSLRTGAGNTIYF. In DNA, the CDR3 is TGCGCCAGCAGCCTGCGGACCGGGGCTGGAAACACCATATATTTT.

V and J are TRBV2 and TRBJ1-4; the match to TRBD1 covers 9 bases. V dropped 10 bases and J dropped 3; count of bases not matched to a gene: 3. This CDR3 comprises 13 residues. Germline CDR1 and CDR2: SNHLY and FYNNEI. CDR3 sequence reads: CATRDRANEKLFF. CDR3 nucleotides: TGTGCCACCCGGGACAGGGCTAATGAAAAACTGTTTTTT.

The chain joins TRBV7-9 to TRBJ2-7; TRBD2 matches at 7 bases. The germline gives CDR1 SEHNR, CDR2 FQNEAQ (reference sequence). V gave up 2 bases and J gave up 0 bases; unmatched junction bases: 4. This CDR3 is 15 amino acids long. The CDR3 sequence: CASSLRTSDSYEQYF. The CDR3, as DNA: TGTGCCAGCAGCTTAAGAACTAGCGACTCCTACGAGCAGTACTTC.

V is TRBV27 and J is TRBJ1-3; maybe TRBD1 (6 bases). The CDR3 loop spans 18 amino acids. Germline V gene lookup returns CDR1 MNHEY and CDR2 SMNVEV (reference sequence). Between the trimmed V and J ends, which lost 3 bases and 0 bases, there was a span of 18 bases. Here the CDR3 reads CASSFRWGGANSGNTIYF. In DNA form, the CDR3 reads TGTGCCAGCAGTTTCCGGTGGGGGGGCGCGAACTCTGGAAACACCATATATTTT.

The CDR3 loop reads CASSKGETGTYGYTF. The CDR3 DNA follows: TGTGCCAGCAGCAAAGGTGAGACAGGGACATATGGCTACACCTTC. This sequence joins TRBV21-1 and TRBJ1-2; the table assigns TRBD1, which was not confirmed against the DNA. TRBV21-1 is marked as a pseudogene. The CDR3 runs to 15 residues.

The DNA for the CDR3 is TGTGCCAGCAGCGCCCCACAGGGCTACTATGGCTACACCTTC. It yields the protein CASSAPQGYYGYTF. V and J are TRBV7-9 and TRBJ1-2, with a possible D match to TRBD1 (6 bases). The CDR3 runs to 14 residues. Germline assignment: CDR1 SEHNR and CDR2 FQNEAQ (reference sequence). Between the trimmed V and J ends, which lost 5 bases and 3 bases, there was a span of 13 bases.

The V gene is TRBV30, the J gene TRBJ1-1; D unclear. Trimming stripped 0 bases from V and 6 bases from J, with 5 bases between. Germline assignment: CDR1 GTSNPN and CDR2 SVGIG (reference sequence). This CDR3 is 11 amino acids long. The CDR3 nucleotides are TGTGCCTGGAGTGTATACTCTGAAGCTTTCTTT. Protein sequence: CAWSVYSEAFF.

The chain's CDR3 is CASSPLGASGSYEQYF. The CDR3 DNA is TGTGCCAGCAGCCCTCTAGGGGCTAGCGGGAGCTACGAGCAGTACTTC. The genes are TRBV11-3 and TRBJ2-7; 10 bases fit TRBD2. V gave up 5 bases and J gave up 3 bases; unmatched junction bases: 10. Germline CDR1 reads SGHNT; CDR2 reads YENEEA. The CDR3 loop spans 16 amino acids. Full variable domain (outside the CDR3, taken from reference TRBV11-3 and TRBJ2-7): EAGVVQSPRYKIIEKKQPVAFWCNPISGHNTLYWYLQNLGQGPELLIRYENEEAVDDSQLPKDRFSAERLKGVDSTLKIQPAELGDSAVYLCASSPLGASGSYEQYFGPGTRLTVT.

This chain joins TRBV9 and TRBJ2-7; 10 nucleotides agree with TRBD1. This CDR3 spans 17 amino acids. Germline V gives CDR1 SGDLS, CDR2 YYNGEE. Germline trimming cut 0 bases from V and 4 bases from J; bases unmatched to any gene: 10. The chain's CDR3 is CASSVAPSGQGRYEQYF. In DNA, the CDR3 is TGTGCCAGCAGCGTAGCTCCGTCGGGACAGGGGAGATACGAGCAGTACTTC.

In this sample, this clone turned up once. The V gene is TRBV7-9, the J gene TRBJ1-1, with D possibly being TRBD1 (6 bases). The CDR3 runs 13 residues. V was shortened by 4 bases and J by 0 bases, with 6 bases between the two germline ends. Germline CDR1 and CDR2: SEHNR and FQNEAQ (reference sequence). CDR3 bases: TGTGCCAGCAGCTGGACAGTGAACACTGAAGCTTTCTTT. It translates to CASSWTVNTEAFF.